The rows below give T cell receptor beta chains drawn from one sample of a study of blood T cell repertoires in COVID-19. TCRdb's copy holds only in-frame clones and misses some; the assay was immunoSEQ multiplex PCR. The sample records around 500,000 clones, about nine tenths being singletons. The sequenced sample was PBMCs or T cells enriched from blood (not recorded which). The receptors come from a woman between 55 and 75 years old who had recovered from COVID-19. Each CDR3 is given with its conserved first and last residue. The D gene is left open where the match is weak. Rows give clone size only sometimes, using once, few, many, or a class for an expanded clone.

TRBJ1-2 | once | TRBV2 | TRBD1 | TGTGCCAGCAGTGAAACCGGACAGGATGGCTACACCTTC | CASSETGQDGYTF
TRBJ1-2 | - | TRBV4-1 | - | TGCGCCAGCAGCCAAGAGGCCCTCGGGGTTGGCTACACCTTC | CASSQEALGVGYTF
TRBJ1-4 | few | TRBV24-1 | - | TGTGCCACCAGTGATTCAGTTAATGAAAAACTGTTTTTT | CATSDSVNEKLFF
TRBJ2-7 | - | TRBV6-5 | - | TGTGCCAGCAGTAAACAGGGTACCCGCGTCTACGAGCAGTACTTC | CASSKQGTRVYEQYF
TRBJ1-4 | - | TRBV2 | - | TGTGCCAGCAGACAGAATCGGGAAAAACTGTTTTTT | CASRQNREKLFF
TRBJ1-2 | many | TRBV2 | - | TGTGCCAGCAGCATCTCCCAGGGAAGCGACGGGTATGGCTACACCTTC | CASSISQGSDGYGYTF
TRBJ2-7 | - | TRBV19 | - | TGTGCCAGTAGTGCGAGCGGCGGGCCCTACGAGCAGTACTTC | CASSASGGPYEQYF
TRBJ1-1 | - | TRBV9 | TRBD1 | TGTGCCAGCAGCGATACAGGGGCAGAAGCTTTCTTT | CASSDTGAEAFF
TRBJ1-2 | - | TRBV19 | - | TGTGCCAGTAGCGTGACAGGTCCCGCTAACTATGGCTACACCTTC | CASSVTGPANYGYTF
TRBJ2-5 | - | TRBV5-4 | TRBD2 | TGTGCCAGCAGCCGAGGGACTAGCGGGGGGGTACGACAAGAGACCCAGTACTTC | CASSRGTSGGVRQETQYF
TRBJ2-2 | - | TRBV5-1 | - | TGCGCCAGCAGCTTGGAACAGGACACCGGGGAGCTGTTTTTT | CASSLEQDTGELFF
TRBJ2-5 | - | TRBV29-1 | - | TGCAGCGCCACGGACAGAGAAGAGACCCAGTACTTC | CSATDREETQYF
TRBJ2-5 | - | TRBV30 | TRBD2 | TGTGCCTGGAGTGTACGCGGGAGGGAGACCCAGTACTTC | CAWSVRGRETQYF
TRBJ1-1 | - | TRBV27 | TRBD1 | TGTGCCAGCAGTTACAGGGGAGGAACTGAAGCTTTCTTT | CASSYRGGTEAFF
TRBJ2-3 | - | TRBV5-1 | - | TGCGCCAGCAGCTTGGCCGATAGCAGCGATACGCAGTATTTT | CASSLADSSDTQYF
TRBJ1-6 | few | TRBV25-1 | - | TGTGCCAGCAGTGAATATAAGGGGGAGGGATCACCCCTCCACTTT | CASSEYKGEGSPLHF
TRBJ2-7 | few | TRBV27 | TRBD1 | TGTGCCAGCAGTCCGGGGACAGGGAGGGTCCCGTACGAGCAGTACTTC | CASSPGTGRVPYEQYF
TRBJ1-1 | - | TRBV9 | TRBD1 | TGTGCCAGCAGCGCCCTCGGGACAGGGAACACTGAAGCTTTCTTT | CASSALGTGNTEAFF
TRBJ1-1 | - | TRBV28 | - | TGTGCCAGCAGTTTCCCCCGACAAGTGAACACTGAAGCTTTCTTT | CASSFPRQVNTEAFF
TRBJ1-1 | - | TRBV30 | - | TGTGCCTGGAGTCAGGGATTAAACACTGAAGCTTTCTTT | CAWSQGLNTEAFF
TRBJ2-7 | - | TRBV7-6 | TRBD2 | TGTGCCAGCAGCCCCCTTAGCGGGGGCCGTACCTACGAGCAGTACTTC | CASSPLSGGRTYEQYF
TRBJ1-6 | - | TRBV19 | - | TGTGCCATCCGGGACAACGAATATAATTCACCCCTCCACTTT | CAIRDNEYNSPLHF
TRBJ1-2 | - | TRBV7-9 | TRBD1 | TGTGCCAGCAGCTTAGGGACAGGGGCCGGCTACACCTTC | CASSLGTGAGYTF
TRBJ2-1 | - | TRBV7-2 | - | TGTGCCAGCAGCCCGCGGATAAGCTCCTACAATGAGCAGTTCTTC | CASSPRISSYNEQFF
TRBJ2-4 | - | TRBV2 | - | TGTGCCAGCAGTGAAGAGGGAGTAACCAAAAACATTCAGTACTTC | CASSEEGVTKNIQYF
TRBJ1-2 | - | TRBV7-9 | TRBD1 | TGTGCCAGCAGCCTTGGACAGGAGGTTTATGGCTACACCTTC | CASSLGQEVYGYTF
TRBJ2-6 | - | TRBV27 | TRBD2 | TGTGCCAGCAGTCCCGGGGGGGCAAGGGGGGCCAACGTCCTGACTTTC | CASSPGGARGANVLTF
TRBJ1-2 | once | TRBV4-1 | TRBD1 | TGCGCCAGCAGCCAAGCCAGGGGGCCTAACTATGGCTACACCTTC | CASSQARGPNYGYTF
TRBJ1-3 | - | TRBV25-1 | TRBD1 | TGTGCCAGCAGGGGACAGGGGGTGAACACCATATATTTT | CASRGQGVNTIYF
TRBJ1-2 | - | TRBV30 | - | TGTGCCTGGAGTGGTATTCAGTTCTACACCTTC | CAWSGIQFYTF
TRBJ1-2 | - | TRBV5-4 | - | TGTGCCAGCAGCTTAGCGGGCCTCTATGGCTACACCTTC | CASSLAGLYGYTF
TRBJ1-6 | - | TRBV30 | - | TGTGCCTGGAGTCCATCTGGGGCAGGGAATTCACCCCTCCACTTT | CAWSPSGAGNSPLHF
TRBJ2-3 | - | TRBV6-2/TRBV6-3 | TRBD2 | TGTGCCAGCAGTTACTCGAGACTAGCGGGGGAATGGGATACGCAGTATTTT | CASSYSRLAGEWDTQYF
TRBJ1-5 | - | TRBV7-6 | TRBD1 | TGTGCCAGCAGCGCAAAACCGGACAGGGGCGCGTATCAGCCCCAGCATTTT | CASSAKPDRGAYQPQHF
TRBJ1-3 | - | TRBV10-3 | - | TGTGCCATTCGGACAGACGGAAACACCATATATTTT | CAIRTDGNTIYF
TRBJ1-2 | - | TRBV27 | TRBD1 | TGTGCCAGCAGTGGACAGGGGTTATATGGCTACACCTTC | CASSGQGLYGYTF
TRBJ1-5 | - | TRBV2 | TRBD1 | TGTGCCACCTCCAAGGGACAGAGCAATCAGCCCCAGCATTTT | CATSKGQSNQPQHF
TRBJ2-1 | - | TRBV5-6 | - | TGTGCCAGCAGCTTTGGAGCGATTTCGGGGAGAAGATACAATGAGCAGTTCTTC | CASSFGAISGRRYNEQFF
TRBJ2-2 | - | TRBV6-2/TRBV6-3 | - | TGTGCCAGCAGTCGTAACACCGGGGAGCTGTTTTTT | CASSRNTGELFF
TRBJ1-1 | - | TRBV29-1 | - | TGCAGCGCCACTAGGCCATGGAACACTGAAGCTTTCTTT | CSATRPWNTEAFF